This entry features one TCR beta chain sequence. The sample originates from a study of molecular identifiers for immune sequencing clone quantification. The V end lost 7 bases, the J end lost 1 base, and 7 bases lay between the germline ends. The germline V gene has CDR1 SEHNR and CDR2 FQNEAQ (reference sequence). This CDR3 comprises 12 residues. Libraries of naive CD8 cells were prepared from around 20,000 to 1,000,000 sorted cells using 10%, 30% or 50% RNA. Naive CD8 T cells, phenotype CD8+CD4-CCR7+CD45RA+, were sorted. TCRdb called the PCR reads again in MiXCR, with one record for every CDR3 protein. Among some 680,000 distinct CDR3 sequences listed, 25% were seen once.

This sequence joins TRBV7-9 and TRBJ1-1; D is ambiguous. This TCR derives from a human donor in good health. Some libraries in this study had Jurkat cell RNA spiked in. The specimen sequenced was naive CD8+ T cells from blood, with Jurkat cell RNA spiked in. Subset noted: FACS-sorted CD8+CD4-CCR7+CD45RA+ naive T cells. Here the CDR3 DNA reads TGTGCCAGCACTCCAACGAACACTGAAGCTTTCTTT. It is translated as CASTPTNTEAFF.